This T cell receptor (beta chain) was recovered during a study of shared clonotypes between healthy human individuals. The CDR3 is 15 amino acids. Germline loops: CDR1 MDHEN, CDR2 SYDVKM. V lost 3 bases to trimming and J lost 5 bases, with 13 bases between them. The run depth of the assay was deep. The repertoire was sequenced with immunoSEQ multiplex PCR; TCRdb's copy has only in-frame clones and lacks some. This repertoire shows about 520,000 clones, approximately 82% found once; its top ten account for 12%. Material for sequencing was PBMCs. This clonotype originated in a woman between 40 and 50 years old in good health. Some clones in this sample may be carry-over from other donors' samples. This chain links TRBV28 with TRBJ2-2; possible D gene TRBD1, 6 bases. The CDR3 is CASSFLGGITGELFF. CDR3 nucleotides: TGTGCCAGCAGTTTCCTTGGGGGCATTACCGGGGAGCTGTTTTTT. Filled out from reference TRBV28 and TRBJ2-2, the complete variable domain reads DVKVTQSSRYLVKRTGEKVFLECVQDMDHENMFWYRQDPGLGLRLIYFSYDVKMKEKGDIPEGYSVSREKKERFSLILESASTNQTSMYLCASSFLGGITGELFFGEGSRLTVL.